This T cell receptor (beta chain) was retrieved from a study of CD8 T cells in Susac syndrome. This clonotype appeared once. Germline assignment: CDR1 SGHDT and CDR2 YYEEEE. Trimming stripped 0 bases from V and 0 bases from J, with 7 bases between. The CDR3 covers 15 residues. The authors reverse transcribed about 0.5 to 1 ug RNA with random hexamers. TCRdb ran MiXCR on the immunoSEQ multiplex PCR reads and lists one entry per CDR3 protein. The repertoire holds approximately 130,000 distinct CDR3 sequences, with roughly 94% as singletons. The clonotype comes from a human donor in good health. Specimen: CD4+ T cells from PBMCs. The chain links TRBV5-6 to TRBJ1-5; D is unclear. The CDR3 protein is CASSLGGYSNQPQHF. CDR3 DNA sequence: TGTGCCAGCAGCTTGGGCGGTTATAGCAATCAGCCCCAGCATTTT.